Presented here are 10 T cell receptor beta chains from one specimen sequenced in a study of T cells after posttransplantation cyclophosphamide. The data were produced by immunoSEQ multiplex PCR, yet TCRdb's version contains in-frame clones alone and is incomplete. This table holds around 12,000 clones, about 95% found once. Sequenced material: naive CD8+ T cells sorted from PBMCs. These receptors all stem from a man aged 25 to 45 in good health and a related stem cell transplant donor.

This clone occurred once. V gene TRBV7-6 combines with J gene TRBJ2-1; the match to TRBD2 covers 7 bases. CDR3 length: 15 amino acids. Per the germline V gene, CDR1 is SGHVS and CDR2 is FNYEAQ. V shed 5 bases and J 4 bases; nucleotides not matched to a gene: 8. The CDR3 region is CASSPRAGDYNEQFF. The CDR3 bases are TGTGCCAGCAGCCCCAGGGCGGGAGATTACAATGAGCAGTTCTTC.

Turning to this clone: A read error may produce the germline difference seen at one junction end. Other DNA sequences from this sample encode an identical CDR3 as well. Written as DNA, the CDR3 is TGCGCCAGCAAAGAGGGCTCCACTCTATATGGTTACACCTTC. Translation: CASKEGSTLYGYTF. The J gene is TRBJ1-2, the V gene TRBV5-1; D is unclear. The germline CDR1 and CDR2 sequences are SGHRS and YFSETQ. This CDR3 contains 14 residues.

Here the CDR3 reads CASSQGDRGGYEQYF. CDR3 in DNA: TGCGCCAGCAGCCAAGGGGACAGGGGTGGGTACGAGCAGTACTTC. This chain uses TRBV4-1 with TRBJ2-7, with TRBD1 matching over 10 bases. Germline loops: CDR1 MGHRA, CDR2 YSYEKL. The CDR3 extends over 15 amino acids. After removal of 1 base from V and 4 bases from J, the junction contained 4 bases not matched to a gene.

V and J are TRBV2 and TRBJ2-7; 11 bases line up with TRBD2. Germline V gene sequence: CDR1 SNHLY, CDR2 FYNNEI. With 7 bases clipped from V and 0 bases from J, the junction kept 2 bases outside the gene matches. The CDR3 runs 14 residues. This chain's CDR3 is CASIGTSGSYEQYF. DNA for the CDR3: TGTGCCAGCATAGGGACTAGCGGCTCCTACGAGCAGTACTTC.

The rearrangement links TRBV9 to TRBJ2-7; 7 bases align to TRBD1. The V gene's germline CDR1 is SGDLS and CDR2 YYNGEE. CDR3 length: 15 residues. Trimming removed 4 bases from V and 4 bases from J; junction bases left unmatched: 11. CDR3 sequence: CASSIGQETAYEQYF. Written as DNA, the CDR3 is TGTGCCAGCAGCATCGGACAGGAGACGGCATACGAGCAGTACTTC.

The chain uses TRBV19 and TRBJ2-7, with 12 positions matching TRBD2. V was clipped by 6 bases and J by 5 bases; unmatched bases: 8. This CDR3 is built from 15 residues. CDR1 and CDR2 from the germline V gene are LNHDA and SQIVND (reference sequence). Written as DNA, the CDR3 is TGTGCCAGTAGGAACGCTAGCGGGGGGGTCCACGAGCAGTACTTC. Protein: CASRNASGGVHEQYF. The full variable domain, its missing parts supplied by reference TRBV19 and TRBJ2-7, is DGGITQSPKYLFRKEGQNVTLSCEQNLNHDAMYWYRQDPGQGLRLIYYSQIVNDFQKGDIAEGYSVSREKKESFPLTVTSAQKNPTAFYLCASRNASGGVHEQYFGPGTRLTVT.

This rearrangement joins TRBV11-1 to TRBJ1-1; 7 bases agree with TRBD1. This CDR3 spans 15 amino acids. The V gene's germline CDR1 is SGHAT and CDR2 FQDESV (reference sequence). V was clipped by 5 bases and J by 0 bases; unmatched bases: 6. For the CDR3, the DNA is TGTGCCAGCAGCGTCCGACAGGGAATGAACACTGAAGCTTTCTTT. Translated: CASSVRQGMNTEAFF.

The sample holds one count of this clone. This sequence joins TRBV5-6 and TRBJ2-2; 15 bases line up with TRBD2. With V trimmed by 0 bases and J by 3 bases, 6 bases remained unmatched. This CDR3 comprises 19 residues. Germline V lookup: CDR1 SGHDT, CDR2 YYEEEE. CDR3 coding DNA: TGTGCCAGCAGCTTGGGCGGACTAGCGGGGGGGCCGTACACCGGGGAGCTGTTTTTT. Translation gives CASSLGGLAGGPYTGELFF.

The chain carries TRBV7-9 and TRBJ2-7; the D gene is possibly TRBD1 (5 bases). Trimming took off 4 bases at V and 2 bases at J, with 18 bases between the two ends. The CDR3 is 16 amino acids. Germline-derived CDR1 and CDR2 are SEHNR and FQNEAQ (reference sequence). The CDR3 sequence: CASSSDRPDTTYEQYF. Here the CDR3 DNA reads TGTGCCAGCAGCTCAGATAGGCCGGACACCACCTACGAGCAGTACTTC.

The genes are TRBV7-3 and TRBJ1-1; maybe TRBD1 (6 bases). The germline gives CDR1 SGHTA, CDR2 FQGTGA. The CDR3 loop spans 14 amino acids. Trimming took 5 bases from V and 0 from J, leaving 10 bases between them. The CDR3 DNA follows: TGTGCCAGCAGCCCTACAGGGTTGAACACTGAAGCTTTCTTT. This sequence encodes CASSPTGLNTEAFF.